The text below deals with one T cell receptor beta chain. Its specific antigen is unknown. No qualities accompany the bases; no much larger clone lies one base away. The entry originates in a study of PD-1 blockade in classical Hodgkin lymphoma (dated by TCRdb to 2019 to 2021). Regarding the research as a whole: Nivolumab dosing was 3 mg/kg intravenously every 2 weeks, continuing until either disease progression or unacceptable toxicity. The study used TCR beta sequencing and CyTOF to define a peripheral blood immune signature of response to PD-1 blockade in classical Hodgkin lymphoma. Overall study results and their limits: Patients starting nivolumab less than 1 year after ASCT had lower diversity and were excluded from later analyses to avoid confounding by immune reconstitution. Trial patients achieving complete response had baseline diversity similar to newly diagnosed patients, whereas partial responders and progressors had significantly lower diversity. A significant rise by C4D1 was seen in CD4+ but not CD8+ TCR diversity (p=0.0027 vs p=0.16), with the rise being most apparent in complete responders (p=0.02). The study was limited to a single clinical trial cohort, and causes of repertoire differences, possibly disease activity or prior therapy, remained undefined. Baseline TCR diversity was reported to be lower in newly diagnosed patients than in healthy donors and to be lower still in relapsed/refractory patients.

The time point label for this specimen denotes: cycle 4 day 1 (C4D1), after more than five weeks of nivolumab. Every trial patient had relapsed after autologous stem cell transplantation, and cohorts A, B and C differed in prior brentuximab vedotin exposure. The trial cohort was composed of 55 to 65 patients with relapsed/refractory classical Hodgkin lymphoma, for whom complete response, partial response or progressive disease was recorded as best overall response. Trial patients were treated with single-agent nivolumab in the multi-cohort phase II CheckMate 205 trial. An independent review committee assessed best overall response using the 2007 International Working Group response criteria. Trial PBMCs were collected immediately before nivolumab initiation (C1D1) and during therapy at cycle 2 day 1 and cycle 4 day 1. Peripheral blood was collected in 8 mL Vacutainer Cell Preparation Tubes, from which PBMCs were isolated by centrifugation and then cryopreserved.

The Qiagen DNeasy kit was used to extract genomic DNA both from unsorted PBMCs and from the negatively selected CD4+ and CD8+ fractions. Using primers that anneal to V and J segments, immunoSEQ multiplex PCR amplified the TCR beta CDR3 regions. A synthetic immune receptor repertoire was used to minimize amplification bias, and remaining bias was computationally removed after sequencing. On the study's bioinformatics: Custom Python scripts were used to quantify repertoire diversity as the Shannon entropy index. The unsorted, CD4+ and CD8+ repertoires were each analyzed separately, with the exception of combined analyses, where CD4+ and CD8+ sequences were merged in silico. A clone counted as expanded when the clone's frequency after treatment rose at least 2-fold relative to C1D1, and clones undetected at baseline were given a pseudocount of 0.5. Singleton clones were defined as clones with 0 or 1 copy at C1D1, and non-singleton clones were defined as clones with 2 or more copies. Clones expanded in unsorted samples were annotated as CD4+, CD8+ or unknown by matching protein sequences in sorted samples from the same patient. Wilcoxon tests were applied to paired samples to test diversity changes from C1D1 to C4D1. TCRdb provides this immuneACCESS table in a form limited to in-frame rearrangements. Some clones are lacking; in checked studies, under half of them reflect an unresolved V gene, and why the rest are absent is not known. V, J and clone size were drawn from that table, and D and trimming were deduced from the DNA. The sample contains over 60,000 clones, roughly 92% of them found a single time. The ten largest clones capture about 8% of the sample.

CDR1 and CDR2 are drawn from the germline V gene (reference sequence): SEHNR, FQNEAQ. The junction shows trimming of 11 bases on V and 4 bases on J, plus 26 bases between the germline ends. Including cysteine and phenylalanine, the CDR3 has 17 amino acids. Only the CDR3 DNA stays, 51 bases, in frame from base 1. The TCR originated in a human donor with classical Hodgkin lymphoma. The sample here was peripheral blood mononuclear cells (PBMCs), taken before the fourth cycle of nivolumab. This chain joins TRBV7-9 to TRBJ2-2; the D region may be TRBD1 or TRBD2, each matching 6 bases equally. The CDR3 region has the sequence CAAPPTGPRRGTGELFF. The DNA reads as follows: TGTGCCGCTCCCCCGACAGGTCCTAGGAGGGGCACCGGGGAGCTGTTTTTT.